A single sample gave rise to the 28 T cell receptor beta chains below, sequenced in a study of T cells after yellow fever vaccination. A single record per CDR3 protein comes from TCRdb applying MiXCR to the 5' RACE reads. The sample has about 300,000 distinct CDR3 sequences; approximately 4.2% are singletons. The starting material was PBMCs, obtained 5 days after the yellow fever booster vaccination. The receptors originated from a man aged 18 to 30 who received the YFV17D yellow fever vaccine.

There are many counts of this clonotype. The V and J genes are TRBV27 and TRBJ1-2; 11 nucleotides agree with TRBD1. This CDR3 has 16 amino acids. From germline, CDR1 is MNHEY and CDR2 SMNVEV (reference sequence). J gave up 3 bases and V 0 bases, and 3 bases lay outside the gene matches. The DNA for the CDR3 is TGTGCCAGCAGTTTATCCGGGGACAGGGGGGACTATGGCTACACCTTC. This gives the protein CASSLSGDRGDYGYTF.

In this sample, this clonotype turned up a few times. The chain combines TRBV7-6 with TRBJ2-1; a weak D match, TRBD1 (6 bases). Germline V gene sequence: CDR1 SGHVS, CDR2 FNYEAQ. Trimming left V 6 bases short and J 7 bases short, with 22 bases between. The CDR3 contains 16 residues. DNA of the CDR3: TGTGCCAGCAGGGCCACCCCAAGGGGGTCGAAGAATGAGCAGTTCTTC. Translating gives CASRATPRGSKNEQFF.

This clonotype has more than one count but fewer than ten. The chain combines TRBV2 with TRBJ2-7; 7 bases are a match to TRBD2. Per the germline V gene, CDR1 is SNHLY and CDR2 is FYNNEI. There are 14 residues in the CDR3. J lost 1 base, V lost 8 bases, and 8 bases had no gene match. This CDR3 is CASCSRRGSYEQYF. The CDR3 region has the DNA TGTGCCAGCTGCTCCCGGCGGGGGTCCTACGAGCAGTACTTC.

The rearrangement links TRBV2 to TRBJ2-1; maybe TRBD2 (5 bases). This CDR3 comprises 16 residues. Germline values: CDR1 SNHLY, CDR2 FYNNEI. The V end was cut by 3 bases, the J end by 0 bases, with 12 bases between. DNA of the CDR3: TGTGCCAGCAGTGAGAGGGCCATTAGCTCCTACAATGAGCAGTTCTTC. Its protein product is CASSERAISSYNEQFF.

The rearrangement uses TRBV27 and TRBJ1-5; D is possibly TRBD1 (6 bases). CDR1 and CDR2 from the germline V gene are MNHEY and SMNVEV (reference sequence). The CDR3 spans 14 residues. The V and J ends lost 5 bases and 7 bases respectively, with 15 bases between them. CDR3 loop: CASSTNRVGQPQHF. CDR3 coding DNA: TGTGCCAGCAGTACAAACAGGGTAGGCCAGCCCCAGCATTTT.

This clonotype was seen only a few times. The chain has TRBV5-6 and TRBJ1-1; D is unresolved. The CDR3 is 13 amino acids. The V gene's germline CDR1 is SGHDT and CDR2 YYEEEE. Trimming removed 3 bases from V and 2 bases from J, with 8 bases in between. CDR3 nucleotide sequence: TGTGCCAGCAGCTGGGAATTTAACACTGAAGCTTTCTTT. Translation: CASSWEFNTEAFF.

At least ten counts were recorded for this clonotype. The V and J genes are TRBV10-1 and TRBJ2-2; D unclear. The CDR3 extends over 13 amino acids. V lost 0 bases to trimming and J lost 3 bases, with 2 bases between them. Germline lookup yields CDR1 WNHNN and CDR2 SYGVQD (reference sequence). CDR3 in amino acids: CASSESYTGELFF. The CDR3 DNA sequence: TGCGCCAGCAGTGAGTCATACACCGGGGAGCTGTTTTTT.

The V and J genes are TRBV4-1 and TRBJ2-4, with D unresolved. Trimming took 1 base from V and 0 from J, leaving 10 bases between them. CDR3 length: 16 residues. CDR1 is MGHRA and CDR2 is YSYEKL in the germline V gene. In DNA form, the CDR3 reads TGCGCCAGCAGCCAAGCCGGTGCGCTAGCCAAAAACATTCAGTACTTC. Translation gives CASSQAGALAKNIQYF.

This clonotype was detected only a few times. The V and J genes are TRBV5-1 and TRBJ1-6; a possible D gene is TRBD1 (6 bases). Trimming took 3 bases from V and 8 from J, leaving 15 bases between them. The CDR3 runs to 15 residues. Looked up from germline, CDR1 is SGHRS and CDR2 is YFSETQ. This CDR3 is CASSWEQGGDSPLHF. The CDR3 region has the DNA TGCGCCAGCAGCTGGGAACAGGGAGGTGATTCACCCCTCCACTTT.

The CDR3 nucleotides are TGTGCCAGCAGCTTAGATCCCCCAGGGGCAGCGGCCAAAAACATTCAGTACTTC. Translated, it gives CASSLDPPGAAAKNIQYF. V usage is TRBV7-6 and J usage is TRBJ2-4; tentatively, D is TRBD1 (6 bases). Germline assignment: CDR1 SGHVS and CDR2 FNYEAQ. The ends were cut back, 1 base at V and 1 base at J, with 17 bases in the middle. The CDR3 covers 18 residues.

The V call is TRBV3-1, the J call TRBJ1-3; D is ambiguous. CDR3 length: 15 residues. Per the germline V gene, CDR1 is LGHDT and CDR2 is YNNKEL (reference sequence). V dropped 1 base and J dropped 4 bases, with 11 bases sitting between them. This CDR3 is CASSQVGPKGNTIYF. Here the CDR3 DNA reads TGTGCCAGCAGCCAAGTCGGACCGAAAGGAAACACCATATATTTT.

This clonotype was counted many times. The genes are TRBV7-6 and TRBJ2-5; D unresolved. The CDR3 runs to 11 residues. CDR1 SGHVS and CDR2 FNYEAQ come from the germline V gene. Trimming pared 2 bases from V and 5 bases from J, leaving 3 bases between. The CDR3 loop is CASSLMETQYF. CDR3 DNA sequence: TGTGCCAGCAGCTTAATGGAGACCCAGTACTTC.

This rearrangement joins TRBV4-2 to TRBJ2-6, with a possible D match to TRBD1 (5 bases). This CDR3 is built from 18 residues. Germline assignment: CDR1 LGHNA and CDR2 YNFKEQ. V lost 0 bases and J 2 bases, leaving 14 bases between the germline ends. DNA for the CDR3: TGTGCCAGCAGCCAAGATAATGCAGGGATCCCTGGGGCCAACGTCCTGACTTTC. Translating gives CASSQDNAGIPGANVLTF.

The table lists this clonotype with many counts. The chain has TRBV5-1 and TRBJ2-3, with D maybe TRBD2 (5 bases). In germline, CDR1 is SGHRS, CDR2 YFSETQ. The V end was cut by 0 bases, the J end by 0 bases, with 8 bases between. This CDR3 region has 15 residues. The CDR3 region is CASSLVGVSTDTQYF. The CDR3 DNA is TGCGCCAGCAGCTTGGTCGGGGTTAGCACAGATACGCAGTATTTT.

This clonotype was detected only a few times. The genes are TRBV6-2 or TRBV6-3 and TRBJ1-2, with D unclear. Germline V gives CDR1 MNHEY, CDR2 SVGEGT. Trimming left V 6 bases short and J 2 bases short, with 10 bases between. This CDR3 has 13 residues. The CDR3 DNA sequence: TGTGCCAGCAGCGCGGGAACCAACTATGGCTACACCTTC. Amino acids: CASSAGTNYGYTF.

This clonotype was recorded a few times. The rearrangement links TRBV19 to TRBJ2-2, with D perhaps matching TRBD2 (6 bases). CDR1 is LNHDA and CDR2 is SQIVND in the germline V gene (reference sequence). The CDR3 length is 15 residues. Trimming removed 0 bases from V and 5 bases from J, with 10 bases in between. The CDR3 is CASSIEDRGTGELFF. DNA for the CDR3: TGTGCCAGTAGTATAGAGGACCGGGGGACCGGGGAGCTGTTTTTT.

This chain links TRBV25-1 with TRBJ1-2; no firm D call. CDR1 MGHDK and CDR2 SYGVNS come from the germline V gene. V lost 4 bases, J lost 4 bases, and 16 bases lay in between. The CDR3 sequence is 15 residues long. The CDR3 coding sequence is TGTGCCAGCAGTGGGGAAGGATTACCTCCCTATGGCTACACCTTC. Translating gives CASSGEGLPPYGYTF.

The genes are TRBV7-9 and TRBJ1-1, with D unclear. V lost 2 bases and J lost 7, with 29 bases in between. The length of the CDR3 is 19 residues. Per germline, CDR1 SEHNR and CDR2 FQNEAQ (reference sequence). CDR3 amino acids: CASSLILSFVWRSNFEAFF. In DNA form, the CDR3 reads TGTGCCAGCAGCTTAATCTTATCCTTCGTCTGGAGATCGAATTTTGAAGCTTTCTTT.

CDR3 bases: TGTGCCATCAGTGAGTCGACTCTGTTAGGGTCGGGTGAGCAGTACGTC. Protein product: CAISESTLLGSGEQYV. The rearrangement uses TRBV10-3 and TRBJ2-7; D unresolved. The CDR3 is made up of 16 amino acids. V was cut by 0 bases and J by 7 bases, with 19 bases left in between. Germline CDR1 reads ENHRY; CDR2 reads SYGVKD.

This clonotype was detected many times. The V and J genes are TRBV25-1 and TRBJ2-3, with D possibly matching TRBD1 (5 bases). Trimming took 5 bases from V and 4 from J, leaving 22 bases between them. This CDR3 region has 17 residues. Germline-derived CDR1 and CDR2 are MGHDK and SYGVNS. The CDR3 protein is CASSQRTVGEGADTQYF. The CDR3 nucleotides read TGTGCCAGCAGTCAGAGGACCGTAGGGGAAGGAGCAGATACGCAGTATTTT.

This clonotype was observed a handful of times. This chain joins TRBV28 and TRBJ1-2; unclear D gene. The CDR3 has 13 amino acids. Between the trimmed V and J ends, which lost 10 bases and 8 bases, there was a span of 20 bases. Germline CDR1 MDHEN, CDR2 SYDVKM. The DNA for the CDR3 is TGTGCCACCCCGAAGGACGGGTATCGGGGCTACACCTTC. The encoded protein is CATPKDGYRGYTF.

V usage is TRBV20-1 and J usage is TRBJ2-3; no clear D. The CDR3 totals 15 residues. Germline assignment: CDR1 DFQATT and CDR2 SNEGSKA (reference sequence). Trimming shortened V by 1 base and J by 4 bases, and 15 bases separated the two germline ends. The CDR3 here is CSARVHGLSADTQYF. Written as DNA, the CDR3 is TGCAGTGCTAGAGTTCATGGGTTATCAGCAGATACGCAGTATTTT.

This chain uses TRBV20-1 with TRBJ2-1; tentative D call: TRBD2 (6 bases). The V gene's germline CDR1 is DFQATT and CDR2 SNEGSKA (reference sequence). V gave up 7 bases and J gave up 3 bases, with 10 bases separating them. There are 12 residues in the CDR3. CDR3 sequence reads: CSGRGLYNEQFF. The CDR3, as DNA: TGCAGTGGGAGGGGACTCTACAATGAGCAGTTCTTC.

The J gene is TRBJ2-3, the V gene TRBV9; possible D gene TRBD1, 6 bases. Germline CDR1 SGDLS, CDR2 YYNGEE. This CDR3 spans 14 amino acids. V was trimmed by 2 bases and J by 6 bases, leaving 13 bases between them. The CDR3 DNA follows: TGTGCCAGCAGCGTGAGGCAGGGGAGTGATACGCAGTATTTT. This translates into CASSVRQGSDTQYF. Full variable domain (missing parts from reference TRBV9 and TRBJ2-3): DSGVTQTPKHLITATGQRVTLRCSPRSGDLSVYWYQQSLDQGLQFLIQYYNGEERAKGNILERFSAQQFPDLHSELNLSSLELGDSALYFCASSVRQGSDTQYFGPGTRLTVL.

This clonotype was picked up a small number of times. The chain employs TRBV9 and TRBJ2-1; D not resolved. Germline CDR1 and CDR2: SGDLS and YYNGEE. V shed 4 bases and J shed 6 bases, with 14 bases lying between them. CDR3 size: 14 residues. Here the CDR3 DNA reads TGTGCCAGCAGCTCGAAGGAAGCCCGCAATGAGCAGTTCTTC. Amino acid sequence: CASSSKEARNEQFF.

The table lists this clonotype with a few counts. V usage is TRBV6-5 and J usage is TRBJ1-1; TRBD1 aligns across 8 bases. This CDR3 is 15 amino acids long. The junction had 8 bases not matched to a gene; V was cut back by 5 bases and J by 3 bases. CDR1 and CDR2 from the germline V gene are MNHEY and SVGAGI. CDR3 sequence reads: CASSNPGQAYTEAFF. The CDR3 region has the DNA TGTGCCAGCAGTAACCCGGGACAGGCGTACACTGAAGCTTTCTTT.

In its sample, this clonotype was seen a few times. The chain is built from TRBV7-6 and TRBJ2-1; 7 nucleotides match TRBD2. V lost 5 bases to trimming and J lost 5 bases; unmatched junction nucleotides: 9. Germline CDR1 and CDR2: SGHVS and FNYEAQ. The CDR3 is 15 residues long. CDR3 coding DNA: TGTGCCAGCAGCCTCAGCGGGGATCTCCACAATGAGCAGTTCTTC. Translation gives CASSLSGDLHNEQFF.

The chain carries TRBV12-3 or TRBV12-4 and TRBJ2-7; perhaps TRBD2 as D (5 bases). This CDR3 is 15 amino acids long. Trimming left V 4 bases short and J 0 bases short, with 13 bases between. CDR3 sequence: CASSSPGMVSYEQYF. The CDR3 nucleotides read TGTGCCAGCAGTTCCCCCGGGATGGTCTCCTACGAGCAGTACTTC.